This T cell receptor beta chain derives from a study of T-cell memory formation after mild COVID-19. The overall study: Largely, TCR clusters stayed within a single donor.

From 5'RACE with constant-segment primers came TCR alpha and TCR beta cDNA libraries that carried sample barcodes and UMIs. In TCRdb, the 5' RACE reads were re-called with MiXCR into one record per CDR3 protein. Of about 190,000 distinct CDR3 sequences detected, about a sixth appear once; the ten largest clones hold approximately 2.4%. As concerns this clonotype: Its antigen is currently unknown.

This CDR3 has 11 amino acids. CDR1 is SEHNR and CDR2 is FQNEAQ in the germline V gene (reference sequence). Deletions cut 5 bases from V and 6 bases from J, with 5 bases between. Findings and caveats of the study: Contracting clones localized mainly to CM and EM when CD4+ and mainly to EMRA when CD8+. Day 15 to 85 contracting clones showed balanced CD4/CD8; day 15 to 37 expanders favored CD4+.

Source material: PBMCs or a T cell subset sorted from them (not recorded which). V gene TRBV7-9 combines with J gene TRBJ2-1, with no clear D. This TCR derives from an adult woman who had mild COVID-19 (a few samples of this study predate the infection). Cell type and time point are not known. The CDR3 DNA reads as TGTGCCAGCAGCCTAATCAATGAGCAGTTCTTC. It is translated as CASSLINEQFF.